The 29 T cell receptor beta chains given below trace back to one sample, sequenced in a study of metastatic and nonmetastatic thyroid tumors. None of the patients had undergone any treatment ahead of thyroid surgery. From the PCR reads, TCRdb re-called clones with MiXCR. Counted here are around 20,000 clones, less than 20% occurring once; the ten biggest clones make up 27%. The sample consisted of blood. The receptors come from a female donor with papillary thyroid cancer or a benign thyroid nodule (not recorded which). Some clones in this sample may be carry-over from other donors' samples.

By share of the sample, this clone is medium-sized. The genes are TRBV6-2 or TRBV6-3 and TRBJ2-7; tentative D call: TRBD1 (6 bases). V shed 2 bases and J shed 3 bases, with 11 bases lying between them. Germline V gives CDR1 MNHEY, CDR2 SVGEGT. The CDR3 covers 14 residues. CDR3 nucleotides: TGTGCCAGCAGTTACCCTCCCAGGGGCTACGAGCAGTACTTC. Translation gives CASSYPPRGYEQYF.

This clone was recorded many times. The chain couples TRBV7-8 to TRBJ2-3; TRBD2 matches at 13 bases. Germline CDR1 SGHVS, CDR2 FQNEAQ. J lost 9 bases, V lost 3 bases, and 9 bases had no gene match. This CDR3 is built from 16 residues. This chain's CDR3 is CASSLKAGTSGVTQYF. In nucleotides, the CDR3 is TGTGCCAGCAGCTTGAAAGCCGGGACTAGCGGGGTAACGCAGTATTTT.

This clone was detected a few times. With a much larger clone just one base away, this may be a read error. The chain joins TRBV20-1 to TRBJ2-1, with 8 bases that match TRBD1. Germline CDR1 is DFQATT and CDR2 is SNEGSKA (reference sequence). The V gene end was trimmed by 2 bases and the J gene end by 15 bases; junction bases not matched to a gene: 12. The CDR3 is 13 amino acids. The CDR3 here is CSARPSGQGATFF. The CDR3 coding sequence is TGCAGTGCTAGACCCTCGGGGCAGGGGGCGACGTTCTTC.

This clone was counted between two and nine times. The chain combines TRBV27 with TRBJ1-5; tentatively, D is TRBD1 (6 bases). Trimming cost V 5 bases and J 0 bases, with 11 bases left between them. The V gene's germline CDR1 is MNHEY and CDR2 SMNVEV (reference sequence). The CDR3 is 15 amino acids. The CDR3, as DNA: TGTGCCAGCAGTAGGACAGCCCATAGCAATCAGCCCCAGCATTTT. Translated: CASSRTAHSNQPQHF.

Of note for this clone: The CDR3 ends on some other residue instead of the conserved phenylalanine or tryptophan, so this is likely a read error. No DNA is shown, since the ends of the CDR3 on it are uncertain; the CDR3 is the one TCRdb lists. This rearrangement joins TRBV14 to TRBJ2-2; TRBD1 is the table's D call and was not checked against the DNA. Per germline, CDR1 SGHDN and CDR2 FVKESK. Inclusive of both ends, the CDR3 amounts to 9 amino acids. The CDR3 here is CASSQDPPG.

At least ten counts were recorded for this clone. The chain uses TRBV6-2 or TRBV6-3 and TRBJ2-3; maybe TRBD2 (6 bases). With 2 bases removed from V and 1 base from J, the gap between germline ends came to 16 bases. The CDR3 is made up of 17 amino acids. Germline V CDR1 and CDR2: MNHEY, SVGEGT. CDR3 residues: CASSYRFVREGTDTQYF. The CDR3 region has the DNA TGTGCCAGCAGTTACCGATTTGTGAGGGAGGGCACAGATACGCAGTATTTT.

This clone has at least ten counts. The CDR3 sequence: CASTSLWVVSGANVLTF. CDR3 bases: TGTGCCAGCACTTCCCTTTGGGTAGTTTCTGGGGCCAACGTCCTGACTTTC. V and J are TRBV28 and TRBJ2-6; D gene unclear. Germline loops: CDR1 MDHEN, CDR2 SYDVKM. Trimming cost V 7 bases and J 1 base, with 17 bases left between them. This CDR3 contains 17 residues.

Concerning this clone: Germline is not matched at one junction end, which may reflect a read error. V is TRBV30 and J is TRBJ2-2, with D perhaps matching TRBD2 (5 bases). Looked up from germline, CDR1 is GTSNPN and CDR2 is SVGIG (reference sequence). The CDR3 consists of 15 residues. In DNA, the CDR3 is TGTGCCTTGAGTCTGTCGGGGACGAACACCGGGGAGCTGTTTTTT. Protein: CALSLSGTNTGELFF. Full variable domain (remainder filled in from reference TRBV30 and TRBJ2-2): SQTIHQWPATLVQPVGSPLSLECTVEGTSNPNLYWYRQAAGRGLQLLFYSVGIGQISSEVPQNLSASRPQDRQFILSSKKLLLSDSGFYLCALSLSGTNTGELFFGEGSRLTVL.

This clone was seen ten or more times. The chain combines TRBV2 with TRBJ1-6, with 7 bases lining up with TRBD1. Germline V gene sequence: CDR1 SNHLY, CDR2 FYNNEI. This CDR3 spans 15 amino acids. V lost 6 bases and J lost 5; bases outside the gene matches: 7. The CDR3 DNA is TGTGCCAGCAGCCGACAGGGAATCAATAATTCACCCCTCCACTTT. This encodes CASSRQGINNSPLHF.

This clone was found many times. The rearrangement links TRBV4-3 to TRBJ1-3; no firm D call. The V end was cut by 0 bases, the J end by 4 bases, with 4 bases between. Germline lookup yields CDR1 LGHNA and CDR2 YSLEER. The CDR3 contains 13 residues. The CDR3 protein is CASSQETGNTIYF. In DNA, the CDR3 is TGCGCCAGCAGCCAAGAAACAGGAAACACCATATATTTT.

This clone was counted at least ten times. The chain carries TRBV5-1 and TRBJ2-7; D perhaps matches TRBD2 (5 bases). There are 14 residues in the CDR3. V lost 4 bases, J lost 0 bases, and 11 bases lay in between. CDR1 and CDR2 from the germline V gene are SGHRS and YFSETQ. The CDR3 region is CASSRLGNSYEQYF. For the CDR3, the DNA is TGCGCCAGCAGCCGCCTCGGGAACTCCTACGAGCAGTACTTC.

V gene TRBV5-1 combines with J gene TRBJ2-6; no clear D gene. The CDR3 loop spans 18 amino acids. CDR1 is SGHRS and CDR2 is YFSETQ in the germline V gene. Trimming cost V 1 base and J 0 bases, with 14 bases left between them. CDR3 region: CASSLPVSMGSGANVLTF. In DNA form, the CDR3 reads TGCGCCAGCAGCTTGCCGGTATCCATGGGCTCTGGGGCCAACGTCCTGACTTTC.

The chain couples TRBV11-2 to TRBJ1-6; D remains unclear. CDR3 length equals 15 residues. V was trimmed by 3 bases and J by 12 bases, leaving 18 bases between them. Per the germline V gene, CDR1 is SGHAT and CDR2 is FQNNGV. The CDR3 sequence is CASSFSLASPRPLHF. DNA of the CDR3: TGTGCCAGCAGCTTTTCATTGGCGAGCCCCCGACCCCTCCACTTT.

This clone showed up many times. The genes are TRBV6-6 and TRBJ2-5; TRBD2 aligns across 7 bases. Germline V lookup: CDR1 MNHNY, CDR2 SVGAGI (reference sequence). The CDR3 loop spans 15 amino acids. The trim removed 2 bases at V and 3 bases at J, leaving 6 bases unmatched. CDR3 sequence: CASSYGGGREETQYF. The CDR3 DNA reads TGTGCCAGCAGTTACGGGGGAGGGAGGGAAGAGACCCAGTACTTC.

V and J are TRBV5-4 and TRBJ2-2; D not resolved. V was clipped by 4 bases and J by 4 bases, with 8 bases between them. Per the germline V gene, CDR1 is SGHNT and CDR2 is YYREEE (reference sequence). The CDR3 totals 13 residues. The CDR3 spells CASSPASTGELFF. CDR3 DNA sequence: TGTGCCAGCAGCCCGGCCAGCACCGGGGAGCTGTTTTTT.

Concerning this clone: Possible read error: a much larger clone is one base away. The CDR3 sequence is CASSNGGRNTEAFF. CDR3 nucleotides: TGTGCCAGTAGTAACGGGGGGAGGAACACTGAAGCTTTCTTT. The gene calls are TRBV19 and TRBJ1-1, with a tentative D call TRBD1 (5 bases). Looked up from germline, CDR1 is LNHDA and CDR2 is SQIVND (reference sequence). V lost 4 bases and J lost 1, with 10 bases in between. The length of the CDR3 is 14 residues.

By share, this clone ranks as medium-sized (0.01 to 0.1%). CDR3 nucleotide sequence: TGTGCCAGCCGACCCAGGGGGTTTGGGAGAAACACCATATATTTT. Protein product: CASRPRGFGRNTIYF. This chain joins TRBV6-1 and TRBJ1-3; 7 nucleotides match TRBD1. The CDR3 has 15 residues. Germline V CDR1 and CDR2: MNHNS, SASEGT. J gave up 5 bases and V 8 bases, and 12 bases lay outside the gene matches.

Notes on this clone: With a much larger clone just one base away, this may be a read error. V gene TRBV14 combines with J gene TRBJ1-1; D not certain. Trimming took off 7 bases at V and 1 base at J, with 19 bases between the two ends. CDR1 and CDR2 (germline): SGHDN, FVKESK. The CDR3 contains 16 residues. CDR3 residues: CASIHGILVTNTEAFF. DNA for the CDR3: TGTGCCAGCATCCACGGAATTCTTGTCACGAACACTGAAGCTTTCTTT.

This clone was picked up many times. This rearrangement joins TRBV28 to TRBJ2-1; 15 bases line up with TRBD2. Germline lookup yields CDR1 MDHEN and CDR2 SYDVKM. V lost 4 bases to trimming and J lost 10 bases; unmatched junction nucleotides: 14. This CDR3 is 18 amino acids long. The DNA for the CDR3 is TGTGCCAGCAGTTCCCTGGGACTAGCGGGAGGACGTCCTGGCGAGCAGTTCTTC. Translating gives CASSSLGLAGGRPGEQFF.

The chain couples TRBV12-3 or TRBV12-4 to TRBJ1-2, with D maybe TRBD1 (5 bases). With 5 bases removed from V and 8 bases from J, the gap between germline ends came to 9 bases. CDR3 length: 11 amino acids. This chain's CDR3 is CASSQRGGYTF. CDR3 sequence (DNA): TGTGCCAGCAGTCAGAGGGGCGGCTACACCTTC.

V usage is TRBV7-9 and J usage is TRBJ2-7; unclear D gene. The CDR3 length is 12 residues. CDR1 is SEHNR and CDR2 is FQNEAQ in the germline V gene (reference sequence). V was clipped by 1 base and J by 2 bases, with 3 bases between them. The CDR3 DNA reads TGTGCCAGCAGCTTAGTCCCCTACGAGCAGTACTTC. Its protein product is CASSLVPYEQYF.

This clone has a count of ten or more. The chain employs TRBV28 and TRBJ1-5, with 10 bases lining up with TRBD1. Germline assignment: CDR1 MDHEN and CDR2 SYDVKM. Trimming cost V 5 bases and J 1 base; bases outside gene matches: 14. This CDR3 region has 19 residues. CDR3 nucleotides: TGTGCCAGCAGTCCTAGATATTACAGGGACAGGGGAAGCAATCAGCCCCAGCATTTT. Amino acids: CASSPRYYRDRGSNQPQHF.

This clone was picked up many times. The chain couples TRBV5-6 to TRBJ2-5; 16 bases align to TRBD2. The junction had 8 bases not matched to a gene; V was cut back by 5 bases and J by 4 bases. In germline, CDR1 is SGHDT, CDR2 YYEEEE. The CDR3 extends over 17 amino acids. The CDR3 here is CASSTGLAGGPGETQYF. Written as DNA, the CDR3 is TGTGCCAGCAGTACGGGACTAGCGGGAGGGCCCGGAGAGACCCAGTACTTC.

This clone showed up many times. CDR3 nucleotide sequence: TGTGCCATCCGGACTAGCGGGAGTAGGGATGAGCAGTTCTTC. This encodes CAIRTSGSRDEQFF. The J gene is TRBJ2-1, the V gene TRBV10-3; 13 nucleotides agree with TRBD2. The germline V gene has CDR1 ENHRY and CDR2 SYGVKD. This CDR3 is 14 amino acids long. V dropped 8 bases and J dropped 8; count of bases not matched to a gene: 6.

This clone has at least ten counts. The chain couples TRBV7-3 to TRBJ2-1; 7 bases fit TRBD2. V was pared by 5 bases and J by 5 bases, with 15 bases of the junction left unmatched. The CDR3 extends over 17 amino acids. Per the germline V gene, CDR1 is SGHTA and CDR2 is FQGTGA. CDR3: CASSPTRGPGRDNEQFF. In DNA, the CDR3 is TGTGCCAGCAGCCCAACACGTGGGCCAGGGAGGGACAATGAGCAGTTCTTC.

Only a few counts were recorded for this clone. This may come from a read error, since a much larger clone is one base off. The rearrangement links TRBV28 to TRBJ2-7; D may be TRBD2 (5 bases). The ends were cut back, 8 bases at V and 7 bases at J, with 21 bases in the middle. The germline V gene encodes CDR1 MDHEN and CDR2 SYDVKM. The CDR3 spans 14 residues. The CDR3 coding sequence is TGTGCCAGCGCCTGTAGCGAACCCCCTTGGGAGCAGTACTTC. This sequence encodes CASACSEPPWEQYF.

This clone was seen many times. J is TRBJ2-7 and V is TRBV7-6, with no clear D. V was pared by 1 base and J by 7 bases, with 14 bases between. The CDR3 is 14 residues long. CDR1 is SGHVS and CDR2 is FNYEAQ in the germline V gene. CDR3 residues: CASSLDEGIGEQYF. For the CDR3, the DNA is TGTGCCAGCAGCTTAGATGAAGGGATCGGAGAGCAGTACTTC.

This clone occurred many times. The CDR3 sequence: CASIQIAGIGTDTQYF. The CDR3 nucleotides read TGTGCCAGCATTCAAATAGCGGGGATAGGCACAGATACGCAGTATTTT. This rearrangement joins TRBV6-2 or TRBV6-3 to TRBJ2-3; 8 bases fit TRBD2. J was trimmed by 1 base and V by 7 bases; bases with no gene match: 10. This CDR3 has 16 amino acids. Germline V gene data show CDR1 as MNHEY and CDR2 as SVGEGT.

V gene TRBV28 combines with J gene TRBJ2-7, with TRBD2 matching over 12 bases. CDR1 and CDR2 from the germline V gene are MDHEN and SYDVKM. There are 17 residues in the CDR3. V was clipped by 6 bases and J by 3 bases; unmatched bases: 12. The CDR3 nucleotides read TGTGCCAGCAGCCCCCCCGTCCTAGCGGGAGGGGGCTACGAGCAGTACTTC. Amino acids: CASSPPVLAGGGYEQYF. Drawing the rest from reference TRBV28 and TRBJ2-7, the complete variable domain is DVKVTQSSRYLVKRTGEKVFLECVQDMDHENMFWYRQDPGLGLRLIYFSYDVKMKEKGDIPEGYSVSREKKERFSLILESASTNQTSMYLCASSPPVLAGGGYEQYFGPGTRLTVT.